The clone carrying this T cell receptor (beta chain) rates as medium-sized. Its specificity is not known. The Oncomine TCR Beta short-read assay was what sequenced the DNA obtained from cultured CD4+ T cells. TCRdb ran MiXCR on the PCR reads and lists one entry per CDR3 protein. The top ten hold approximately 17% of the sample, which has 9,500 to 15,000 distinct CDR3 sequences, 50% to 55% seen once. The sample's treatment: approximately 11-day PBMC culture with coronavirus spike peptide pools or control peptides (ViraFEST assay). ViraFEST grew antigen-specific T cells using peptide pools, then sequenced TCRs. Researchers reported culturing approximately 2 million PBMCs per well with 10 IU/ml IL-2 and 8 to 10 ug/ml peptide pools. Researchers grew the cells for about 9 days and then pulled out CD4+ T cells by negative selection. CDR3 length equals 12 residues. The germline gives CDR1 DFQATT, CDR2 SNEGSKA (reference sequence). With 1 base removed from V and 5 bases from J, the gap between germline ends came to 8 bases.

The sample belongs to a study of vaccination and CD4 T cells after COVID-19. The clonotype originates from a human donor with COVID-19. This specimen was cultured CD4+ T cells from blood, taken after SARS-CoV-2 vaccination. The chain uses TRBV20-1 and TRBJ2-5; D unresolved. The CDR3 protein is CSARAAAETQYF. Here the CDR3 DNA reads TGCAGTGCTAGAGCTGCAGCGGAGACCCAGTACTTC.